This TCR beta chain was profiled in a study of blood T cell repertoires in COVID-19. The protocol was immunoSEQ multiplex PCR, while the TCRdb copy is restricted to in-frame clones and leaves out a portion. The table lists tens of thousands of clones, around 90% of them singletons. With 6 bases clipped from V and 4 bases from J, the junction kept 4 bases outside the gene matches. This CDR3 has 15 amino acids. Germline V gene sequence: CDR1 MNHNY, CDR2 SVGAGI (reference sequence). The chain carries TRBV6-6 and TRBJ1-3, with TRBD1 identical over 12 bases. The sample comprised peripheral blood. This sequence originates from a human donor with acute or convalescent COVID-19. The donor label of this sample is uncertain. The CDR3 region has the DNA TGTGCCAGCAGCCGGGACAGGGGGCAAGGAAACACCATATATTTT. This gives the protein CASSRDRGQGNTIYF.